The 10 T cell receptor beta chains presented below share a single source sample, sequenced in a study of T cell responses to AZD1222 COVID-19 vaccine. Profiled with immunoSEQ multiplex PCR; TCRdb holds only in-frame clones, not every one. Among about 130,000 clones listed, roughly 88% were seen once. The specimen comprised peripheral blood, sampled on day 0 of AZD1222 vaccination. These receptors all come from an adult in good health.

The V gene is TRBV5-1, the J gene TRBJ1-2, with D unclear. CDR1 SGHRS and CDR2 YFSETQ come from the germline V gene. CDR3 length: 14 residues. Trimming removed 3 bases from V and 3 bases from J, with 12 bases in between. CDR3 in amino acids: CASSSDAEDYGYTF. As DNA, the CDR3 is TGCGCCAGCAGCTCAGACGCGGAGGACTATGGCTACACCTTC.

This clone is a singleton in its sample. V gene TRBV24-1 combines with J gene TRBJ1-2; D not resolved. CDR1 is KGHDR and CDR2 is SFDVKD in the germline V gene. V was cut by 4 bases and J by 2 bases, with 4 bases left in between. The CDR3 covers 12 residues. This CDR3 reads CATSDYNYGYTF. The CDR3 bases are TGTGCCACCAGTGACTACAACTATGGCTACACCTTC.

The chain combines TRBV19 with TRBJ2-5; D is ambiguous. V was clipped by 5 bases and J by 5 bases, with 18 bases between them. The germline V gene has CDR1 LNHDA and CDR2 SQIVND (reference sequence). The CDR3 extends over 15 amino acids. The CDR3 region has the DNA TGTGCCAGTAGTCCAAAGCAGCAGCGACTCGAGACCCAGTACTTC. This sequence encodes CASSPKQQRLETQYF.

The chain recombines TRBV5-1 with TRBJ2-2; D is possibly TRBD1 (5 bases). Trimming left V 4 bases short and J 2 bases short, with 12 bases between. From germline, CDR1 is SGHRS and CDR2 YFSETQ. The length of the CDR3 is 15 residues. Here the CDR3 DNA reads TGCGCCAGCAGCCCCGCGCAGGGTAACACCGGGGAGCTGTTTTTT. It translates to CASSPAQGNTGELFF.

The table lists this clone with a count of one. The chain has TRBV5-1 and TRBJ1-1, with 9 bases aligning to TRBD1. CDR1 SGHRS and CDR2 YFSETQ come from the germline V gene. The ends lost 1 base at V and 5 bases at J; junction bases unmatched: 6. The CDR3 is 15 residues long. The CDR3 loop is CASSLTGGENTEAFF. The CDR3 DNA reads TGCGCCAGCAGCTTGACAGGGGGCGAAAATACTGAAGCTTTCTTT.

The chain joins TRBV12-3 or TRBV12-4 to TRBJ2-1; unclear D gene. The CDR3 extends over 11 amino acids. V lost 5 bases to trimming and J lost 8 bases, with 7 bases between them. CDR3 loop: CASSKGYEQFF. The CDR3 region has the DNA TGTGCCAGCAGTAAGGGTTATGAGCAGTTCTTC.

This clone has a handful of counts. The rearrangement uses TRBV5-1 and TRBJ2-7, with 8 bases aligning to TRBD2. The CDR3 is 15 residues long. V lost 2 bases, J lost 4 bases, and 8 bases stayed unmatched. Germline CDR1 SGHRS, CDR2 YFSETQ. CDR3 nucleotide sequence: TGCGCCAGCAGCTTAGGGCGGGGGGAAGCTTACGAGCAGTACTTC. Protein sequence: CASSLGRGEAYEQYF. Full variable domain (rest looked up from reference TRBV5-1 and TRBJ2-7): KAGVTQTPRYLIKTRGQQVTLSCSPISGHRSVSWYQQTPGQGLQFLFEYFSETQRNKGNFPGRFSGRQFSNSRSEMNVSTLELGDSALYLCASSLGRGEAYEQYFGPGTRLTVT.

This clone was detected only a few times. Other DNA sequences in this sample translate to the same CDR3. CDR3: CASSKIKVTGAPSEAFF. The CDR3 DNA reads as TGTGCCAGCAGCAAAATAAAGGTGACAGGGGCTCCTTCTGAAGCTTTCTTT. The chain uses TRBV21-1 and TRBJ1-1; the table's D call, TRBD1, has no DNA check behind it. TRBV21-1 is noted as a pseudogene. This CDR3 has 17 amino acids.

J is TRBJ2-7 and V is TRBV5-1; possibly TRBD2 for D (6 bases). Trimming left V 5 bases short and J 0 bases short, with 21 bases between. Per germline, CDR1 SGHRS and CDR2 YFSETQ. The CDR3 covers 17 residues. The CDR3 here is CASRYFGLRDDSYEQYF. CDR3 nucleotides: TGCGCCAGCAGATACTTCGGCCTGCGGGACGACTCCTACGAGCAGTACTTC.

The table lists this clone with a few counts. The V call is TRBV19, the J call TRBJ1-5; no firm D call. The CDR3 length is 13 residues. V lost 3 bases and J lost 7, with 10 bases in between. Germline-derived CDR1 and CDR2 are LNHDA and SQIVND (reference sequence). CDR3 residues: CASSIGLGQPQHF. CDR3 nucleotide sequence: TGTGCCAGTAGTATTGGTTTGGGCCAGCCCCAGCATTTT.